This is a list of T cell receptor beta chains from one sample in a study of read filtering for tumor transcriptome and immune sequencing. Each CDR3 protein is one row after TCRdb ran MiXCR on the reads. The table has approximately 61,000 distinct CDR3 sequences, roughly a fifth seen once; the top ten hold 11% to 15%. The sequencing input was a population of CD138-negative cells sorted from bone marrow. The receptor set was obtained from a donor over 35 with multiple myeloma. Both conserved end residues are part of each CDR3. A D gene is named only where the DNA matches it firmly. Size tells how often a clone was seen (once, few, many) or the class of an expanded clone, and some rows leave it out.

clone_size,j_call,v_call,d_call,cdr3_aa,cdr3_nt
once,TRBJ1-4,TRBV20-1,NA,CSARREGGYNEKPFF,TGCAGTGCTAGGAGGGAAGGGGGGTATAATGAAAAACCGTTCTTT
many,TRBJ2-7,TRBV20-1,TRBD2,CSAHGLAGKNSYEQYF,TGCAGTGCCCACGGACTAGCGGGAAAAAACTCCTACGAGCAGTACTTC
many,TRBJ2-1,TRBV20-1,TRBD2,CSARQASGNYNEQFF,TGCAGTGCTAGACAGGCTAGCGGTAACTACAATGAGCAGTTCTTC
many,TRBJ2-7,TRBV7-2,TRBD2,CASSLGGRVKEQYF,TGTGCCAGCAGCTTAGGTGGGAGGGTTAAGGAGCAGTACTTC
NA,TRBJ2-5,TRBV5-4,TRBD1,CASSSRDRAQETQYF,TGTGCCAGCAGCTCGAGGGACAGGGCCCAAGAGACCCAGTACTTC
many,TRBJ2-1,TRBV14,NA,CASSRALYEQFF,TGTGCCAGCAGCCGAGCTCTATATGAGCAGTTCTTC
many,TRBJ1-5,TRBV6-5,NA,CASSSLMAQPQHF,TGTGCCAGCAGTTCACTCATGGCGCAGCCCCAGCATTTT
many,TRBJ2-1,TRBV20-1,NA,CSASPPGSGSEQFF,TGCAGTGCTAGCCCCCCGGGATCCGGAAGTGAGCAGTTCTTC
few,TRBJ2-7,TRBV28,NA,CASSSNGAGLGEQYF,TGTGCCAGCAGTTCCAACGGGGCAGGGTTGGGCGAGCAGTACTTC
few,TRBJ2-7,TRBV28,NA,CASSFSGKPPYEQYF,TGTGCCAGCAGTTTCTCGGGGAAACCTCCCTACGAGCAGTACTTC
many,TRBJ2-1,TRBV29-1,NA,CSVASNEQFF,TGCAGCGTTGCTAGTAATGAGCAGTTCTTC
NA,TRBJ2-6,TRBV28,NA,CAGSPGRTGADVLTF,TGTGCCGGCAGTCCAGGGCGGACCGGGGCCGACGTCCTGACTTTC
many,TRBJ2-5,TRBV29-1,NA,CSVGVMETQYF,TGCAGCGTTGGTGTTATGGAGACCCAGTACTTC
many,TRBJ2-5,TRBV10-2,NA,CASSVWGQETQYF,TGCGCCAGCAGTGTGTGGGGCCAAGAGACCCAGTACTTC
NA,TRBJ2-7,TRBV9,NA,CASSVSAESGAGEQYF,TGTGCCAGCAGCGTAAGTGCCGAATCGGGTGCTGGGGAGCAGTACTTC
NA,TRBJ2-5,TRBV5-1,TRBD2,CASRISGGQETQYF,TGCGCCAGCAGAATTAGCGGGGGGCAAGAGACCCAGTACTTC
many,TRBJ2-5,TRBV5-6,TRBD1,CASRRAGTGGQETQYF,TGTGCCAGCAGACGAGCCGGGACAGGAGGTCAAGAGACCCAGTACTTC
many,TRBJ2-3,TRBV5-1,NA,CASSFEGGRGTDTQYF,TGCGCCAGCAGCTTCGAAGGGGGGAGAGGCACAGATACGCAGTATTTT
NA,TRBJ2-3,TRBV18,NA,CASSPPRPTDTQYF,TGTGCCAGCTCACCCCCAAGGCCGACAGATACGCAGTATTTT
many,TRBJ2-1,TRBV11-2,NA,CASSQDSFRLDEQFF,TGTGCCAGCAGCCAAGACAGCTTTCGTCTCGATGAGCAGTTCTTC
many,TRBJ2-5,TRBV20-1,NA,CSAQGNAVETQYF,TGCAGTGCTCAGGGGAATGCGGTGGAGACCCAGTACTTC
many,TRBJ2-7,TRBV20-1,NA,CSARDWGGGSEQYF,TGCAGTGCTAGAGATTGGGGAGGGGGGAGCGAGCAGTACTTC
many,TRBJ2-3,TRBV2,TRBD2,CASSGKREISTDTQYF,TGTGCCAGCAGTGGGAAGCGGGAGATTAGCACAGATACGCAGTATTTT
many,TRBJ2-2,TRBV27,NA,CASSLWQNTGELFF,TGTGCCAGCAGTTTATGGCAGAACACCGGGGAGCTGTTTTTT